This T cell receptor (beta chain) derives from a study of T-cell memory formation after mild COVID-19. Looking at the study overall: TCR clusters were mostly donor specific.

There are a few counts of this clonotype. Its matching antigen is unknown. This CDR3 spans 15 amino acids. V shed 1 base and J shed 8 bases, with 15 bases lying between them. The germline CDR1 and CDR2 sequences are GTSNPN and SVGIG (reference sequence). Findings and caveats of the study: Pre-infection memory already had some responding clones, implying cross-reactive memory joined. Of the contracting clones, CD4+ ones lay mainly in CM and EM, and CD8+ ones in EMRA. Clones that got smaller from day 15 to 85 had even CD4/CD8, while clones growing later tipped toward CD4+.

A single record per CDR3 protein comes from TCRdb applying MiXCR to the 5' RACE reads. The sample records roughly 620,000 distinct CDR3 sequences, 15% to 20% being singletons. The chain recombines TRBV30 with TRBJ1-6, with D possibly TRBD1 on 5 matching bases. This sequence originates from an adult woman who had mild COVID-19 (a few samples of this study predate the infection). Cell type and time point are not known. Sequenced material: PBMCs or a T cell subset sorted from them (not recorded which). The CDR3 sequence is CAWSDGRTSDSPLHF. The CDR3 bases are TGTGCCTGGAGTGACGGCAGGACATCAGATTCACCCCTCCACTTT. Together with reference TRBV30 and TRBJ1-6, the CDR3 gives the full variable domain: SQTIHQWPATLVQPVGSPLSLECTVEGTSNPNLYWYRQAAGRGLQLLFYSVGIGQISSEVPQNLSASRPQDRQFILSSKKLLLSDSGFYLCAWSDGRTSDSPLHFGNGTRLTVT.